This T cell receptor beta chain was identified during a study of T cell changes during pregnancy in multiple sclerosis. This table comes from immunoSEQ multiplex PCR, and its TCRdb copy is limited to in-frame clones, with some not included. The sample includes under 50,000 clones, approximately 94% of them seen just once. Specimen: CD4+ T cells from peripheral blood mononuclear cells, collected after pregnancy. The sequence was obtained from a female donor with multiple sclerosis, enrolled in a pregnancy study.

CDR3 amino acids: CASSLVSSGNTIYF. The DNA of the CDR3 is TGTGCCAGCAGCTTGGTTAGCTCTGGAAACACCATATATTTT. V gene TRBV5-5 combines with J gene TRBJ1-3; D is undetermined. Germline V CDR1 and CDR2: SGHKS, YYEKEE (reference sequence). V was clipped by 0 bases and J by 0 bases, with 4 bases between them. The CDR3 loop spans 14 amino acids.